The entry below describes one T cell receptor (beta chain). The authors' processing: Researchers report that nucleated cell counts were estimated from reference gene primer amplification. The table came from immunoSEQ multiplex PCR; TCRdb's copy has only in-frame clones and leaves some out. Clone size and V and J calls were adopted from that table, with D and trimming inferred from the DNA. The table shows roughly 94,000 clones, with 84% occurring only once. The CDR3 is 15 residues long. V lost 1 base and J lost 5; bases outside the gene matches: 6. The germline gives CDR1 SGHKS, CDR2 YYEKEE (reference sequence). The entry originates in a study of blood T cell repertoires in COVID-19.

The genes are TRBV5-5 and TRBJ1-1; 9 bases align to TRBD1. This clonotype originated in a man between 60 and 70 years old with acute or convalescent COVID-19. The sequenced sample was peripheral blood. This chain's CDR3 is CASSLKTGGSTEAFF. CDR3 nucleotide sequence: TGTGCCAGCAGCTTGAAGACAGGGGGATCAACTGAAGCTTTCTTT.